One and the same sample provided the 2 T cell receptor beta chains below, sequenced in a study of CD8 T cells in ankylosing spondylitis (dated by TCRdb to about 2017). Overall study results and their limits: A TCR beta motif made up of eight or nine highly homologous amino acid variants appeared to be characteristic of blood from ankylosing spondylitis patients.

Libraries were constructed by 5' RACE. Sequencing was carried out with an Illumina HiSeq 2500. TCRdb itself trimmed the public reads at Q25 with fastp, ran MiXCR and retained productive beta chains. Under each unique CDR3 protein, matching rows form one entry showing the most common genes and DNA. The sample contains under 850,000 distinct CDR3 sequences, 19% of them found a single time. The ten largest clones take up approximately 18% of the sample. Their antigens remain unidentified. The source material was blood, either unsorted or a sorted T cell fraction (not recorded which). These receptors all stem from a male donor with ankylosing spondylitis.

As concerns this clonotype: An end of the junction does not agree with germline; a read error may underlie this. The V gene is TRBV7-7, the J gene TRBJ2-5; TRBD1 or TRBD2 may be the D gene (6 bases each). The CDR3 length is 15 residues. CDR1 is SSHAT, CDR2 FNYEAQ, per germline (reference sequence). CDR3: CASSLSGAAGETQYF. DNA for the CDR3: TGTGCTAGCAGCTTATCGGGGGCAGCAGGGGAGACCCAGTACTTC.

The genes are TRBV11-2 and TRBJ2-3; 10 nucleotides match TRBD1. After removal of 3 bases from V and 4 bases from J, the junction contained 1 base not matched to a gene. The CDR3 runs to 14 residues. Germline V lookup: CDR1 SGHAT, CDR2 FQNNGV. CDR3 residues: CASSLTGGPDTQYF. CDR3 DNA: TGTGCCAGCAGCTTGACAGGGGGCCCAGATACGCAGTATTTT. Drawing the rest from reference TRBV11-2 and TRBJ2-3, the complete variable domain is EAGVAQSPRYKIIEKRQSVAFWCNPISGHATLYWYQQILGQGPKLLIQFQNNGVVDDSQLPKDRFSAERLKGVDSTLKIQPAKLEDSAVYLCASSLTGGPDTQYFGPGTRLTVL.